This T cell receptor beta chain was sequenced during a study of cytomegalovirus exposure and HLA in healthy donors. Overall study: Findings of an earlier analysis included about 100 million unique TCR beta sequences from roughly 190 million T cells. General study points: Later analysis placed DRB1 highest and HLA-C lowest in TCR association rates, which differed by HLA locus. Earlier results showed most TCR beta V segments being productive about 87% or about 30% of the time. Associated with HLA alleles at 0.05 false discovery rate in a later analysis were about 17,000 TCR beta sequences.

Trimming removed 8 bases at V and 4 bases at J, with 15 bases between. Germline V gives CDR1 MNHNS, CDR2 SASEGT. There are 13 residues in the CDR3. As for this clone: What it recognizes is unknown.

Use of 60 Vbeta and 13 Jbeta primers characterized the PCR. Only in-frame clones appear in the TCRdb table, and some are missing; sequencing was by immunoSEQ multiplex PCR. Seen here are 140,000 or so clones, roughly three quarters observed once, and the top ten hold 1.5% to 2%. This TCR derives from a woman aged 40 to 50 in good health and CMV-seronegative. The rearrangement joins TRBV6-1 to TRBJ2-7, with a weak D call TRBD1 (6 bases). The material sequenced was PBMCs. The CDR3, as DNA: TGTGCCAGCGCCCGGGACAATGGATACGAGCAGTACTTC. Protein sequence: CASARDNGYEQYF.